This record looks at one T cell receptor beta chain sequence and its context. Its antigen is unknown. The entry originates in a study of CD8+CD57+ T cells in acquired aplastic anemia. Study at large: Across the sorted CD4+ and CD8+ cells, DNA amounts averaged roughly 3 ug. Sequencing produced an average of roughly 11 million reads per healthy donor for CD4+ cells. Study conclusions and caveats: Patients and controls were found to share 25 to 35 CD8+ CDR3 sequences. Patients versus controls showed no significant CD8+ Simpson's diversity difference.

Germline V gene lookup returns CDR1 DFQATT and CDR2 SNEGSKA (reference sequence). With 2 bases removed from V and 0 bases from J, the gap between germline ends came to 13 bases. CDR3 length: 15 amino acids. CDR3 and TCR beta VDJ profiling relied on genomic DNA as the template. TCRdb independently ran MiXCR on the reads; one entry per CDR3 protein. The table records over 200,000 distinct CDR3 sequences, about 59% of them present only once. The sample consisted of sorted CD4+, CD8+, or CD8+CD57+ T cells (not recorded which) from PBMCs. The chain combines TRBV20-1 with TRBJ1-1, with D perhaps matching TRBD1 (6 bases). The clonotype comes from a human donor in good health. CDR3 in amino acids: CSARISGEMNTEAFF. The CDR3 DNA follows: TGCAGTGCTAGAATCTCAGGGGAGATGAACACTGAAGCTTTCTTT.